A single sample gave rise to the 16 T cell receptor beta chains below, sequenced in a study of identical twins. TCRdb processed the 5' RACE reads anew with MiXCR; each CDR3 protein has one entry. The profile shows hundreds of thousands of distinct CDR3 sequences, roughly 9.4% of them singletons. Sequencing input: memory (CD45RO+) T cells sorted from blood. The receptors shown here come from a woman aged 18-29 years in good health.

This clonotype was counted a few times. CDR3 loop: CSAMDREETQYF. The CDR3, as DNA: TGCAGTGCGATGGACAGGGAGGAGACCCAGTACTTC. The chain joins TRBV20-1 to TRBJ2-5; 8 bases are a match to TRBD1. Germline-derived CDR1 and CDR2 are DFQATT and SNEGSKA (reference sequence). With V trimmed by 6 bases and J by 5 bases, 5 bases remained unmatched. The CDR3 is 12 amino acids.

This clonotype was seen repeatedly, ten times or more. This rearrangement joins TRBV6-5 to TRBJ1-1; perhaps TRBD1 as D (5 bases). The CDR3 spans 15 residues. V was shortened by 0 bases and J by 3 bases, with 11 bases between the two germline ends. Germline V gene lookup returns CDR1 MNHEY and CDR2 SVGAGI. CDR3 DNA: TGTGCCAGCAGTTACTCGAGAGGGGATTACACTGAAGCTTTCTTT. It translates to CASSYSRGDYTEAFF.

This clonotype was seen a handful of times. CDR3 DNA sequence: TGTGCCTGGAGTAGGGGCAGGGGCAGCAATCAGCCCCAGCATTTT. Amino acid sequence: CAWSRGRGSNQPQHF. J is TRBJ1-5 and V is TRBV30, with a tentative D call TRBD1 (6 bases). Trimming left V 2 bases short and J 1 base short, with 12 bases between. CDR1 is GTSNPN, CDR2 SVGIG, per germline (reference sequence). This CDR3 is 15 amino acids long. Full variable domain (rest looked up from reference TRBV30 and TRBJ1-5): SQTIHQWPATLVQPVGSPLSLECTVEGTSNPNLYWYRQAAGRGLQLLFYSVGIGQISSEVPQNLSASRPQDRQFILSSKKLLLSDSGFYLCAWSRGRGSNQPQHFGDGTRLSIL.

This clonotype has a count of ten or more. The CDR3 loop reads CASSRLAETSYEQYF. In DNA, the CDR3 is TGTGCCAGCAGCCGACTAGCGGAAACTTCCTACGAGCAGTACTTC. The J gene is TRBJ2-7, the V gene TRBV7-2; 9 bases map to TRBD2. The CDR3 is 15 amino acids. J lost 1 base, V lost 5 bases, and 6 bases had no gene match. CDR1 and CDR2 from the germline V gene are SGHTA and FQGNSA.

This clonotype has just one count. J is TRBJ2-1 and V is TRBV7-2; the D is unclear. Per germline, CDR1 SGHTA and CDR2 FQGNSA. CDR3 size: 15 residues. The V gene lost 0 bases and the J gene lost 4 bases, with 10 bases spanning the gap. CDR3 nucleotides: TGTGCCAGCAGCTTAGCCCAAAACAGTTACAATGAGCAGTTCTTC. Its translation: CASSLAQNSYNEQFF.

In this sample, this clonotype turned up a few times. The chain uses TRBV6-1 and TRBJ1-5; D not certain. Germline lookup yields CDR1 MNHNS and CDR2 SASEGT. V lost 8 bases to trimming and J lost 1 base, with 9 bases between them. This CDR3 spans 13 amino acids. Here the CDR3 reads CASSAMSNQPQHF. As DNA, the CDR3 is TGTGCCAGCTCGGCGATGAGCAATCAGCCCCAGCATTTT.

This clonotype was recorded at least ten times. The J gene is TRBJ2-7, the V gene TRBV18; 12 nucleotides agree with TRBD2. V was pared by 3 bases and J by 2 bases, with 2 bases of the junction left unmatched. The CDR3 extends over 15 amino acids. Germline V CDR1 and CDR2: KGHSH, LQKENI. The CDR3 spells CASSPRLAGAYEQYF. For the CDR3, the DNA is TGTGCCAGCTCACCCCGACTAGCGGGGGCCTACGAGCAGTACTTC.

This clonotype was detected a few times. The chain joins TRBV20-1 to TRBJ2-3, with D hard to call. The ends were cut back, 2 bases at V and 6 bases at J, with 6 bases in the middle. The CDR3 extends over 11 amino acids. CDR1 is DFQATT, CDR2 SNEGSKA, per germline (reference sequence). The CDR3: CSARHGDTQYF. In nucleotides, the CDR3 is TGCAGTGCTAGACACGGGGATACGCAGTATTTT.

DNA of the CDR3: TGTGCCAGCAGTGCCTCCGGGACGGGAACCTACGAGCAGTACTTC. It yields the protein CASSASGTGTYEQYF. The V gene is TRBV6-1, the J gene TRBJ2-7; D possibly matches TRBD1 or TRBD2 (5 bases each). The germline CDR1 and CDR2 sequences are MNHNS and SASEGT. The CDR3 spans 15 residues. V lost 4 bases to trimming and J lost 2 bases, with 15 bases between them.

J is TRBJ2-1 and V is TRBV7-9, with D unresolved. The germline V and J ends were trimmed by 5 bases and 10 bases, with 6 bases remaining between them. CDR3 size: 10 residues. Germline V gene sequence: CDR1 SEHNR, CDR2 FQNEAQ (reference sequence). This CDR3 reads CASSRPEQFF. CDR3 sequence (DNA): TGTGCCAGCAGCAGACCGGAGCAGTTCTTC.

This clonotype was seen a few times. This sequence joins TRBV3-1 and TRBJ2-3; D is ambiguous. The V and J ends lost 4 bases and 2 bases respectively, with 22 bases between them. The CDR3 runs to 18 residues. The germline V gene has CDR1 LGHDT and CDR2 YNNKEL (reference sequence). The CDR3, as DNA: TGTGCCAGCAGCCTTACCCCCGGGCCCAAAGGATACACAGATACGCAGTATTTT. Protein sequence: CASSLTPGPKGYTDTQYF.

This clonotype has just a few counts. The rearrangement links TRBV6-5 to TRBJ2-7, with 7 bases identical to TRBD2. The V and J ends lost 1 base and 7 bases, in that order; junction bases with no gene match: 10. Germline CDR1 MNHEY, CDR2 SVGAGI. There are 15 residues in the CDR3. CDR3 nucleotide sequence: TGTGCCAGCAGTTACTGGACTAGTCCCGGGGGGGAGCAGTACTTC. The encoded protein is CASSYWTSPGGEQYF.

This clonotype occurred many times. The chain joins TRBV3-1 to TRBJ2-2, with D perhaps matching TRBD1 or TRBD2 (5 bases each). The CDR3 covers 17 residues. Germline V lookup: CDR1 LGHDT, CDR2 YNNKEL (reference sequence). V was pared by 0 bases and J by 7 bases, with 18 bases between. CDR3 sequence (DNA): TGTGCCAGCAGCCAAGAAATCAGGGAGAGGCTCGGCGGGGAGCTGTTTTTT. It yields the protein CASSQEIRERLGGELFF.

There are a few counts of this clonotype. This chain joins TRBV11-2 and TRBJ2-1, with D perhaps TRBD1 or TRBD2 (5 bases each). Germline CDR1 and CDR2: SGHAT and FQNNGV. V lost 7 bases, J lost 10 bases, and 23 bases lay in between. This CDR3 region has 15 residues. CDR3 nucleotide sequence: TGTGCCAGCACCTCCGAGCCGGGACCGGCATCGGAGCAGTTCTTC. Protein sequence: CASTSEPGPASEQFF.

The table lists this clonotype with many counts. This chain links TRBV12-3 or TRBV12-4 with TRBJ2-1; TRBD2 matches at 9 bases. Trimming removed 3 bases from V and 3 bases from J; junction bases left unmatched: 12. The CDR3 covers 18 residues. CDR3 amino acids: CASSFASGASQNYNEQFF. CDR3 bases: TGTGCCAGCAGTTTCGCTAGCGGGGCTTCCCAAAACTACAATGAGCAGTTCTTC.

The rearrangement links TRBV29-1 to TRBJ2-5; TRBD1 agrees at 9 bases. V lost 7 bases and J lost 4; bases outside the gene matches: 4. There are 12 residues in the CDR3. Germline V gives CDR1 SQVTM, CDR2 ANQGSEA. The CDR3 region is CSATTGGETQYF. CDR3 nucleotide sequence: TGCAGCGCTACGACAGGGGGAGAGACCCAGTACTTC.